These 23 T cell receptor beta chains were all obtained from the same sample, sequenced in a study of CD8 T cell repertoires and HIV-1 epitope variants. Using immunoSEQ multiplex PCR, the repertoire was profiled, and TCRdb retains in-frame clones only, with some absent. The sample yields more than 85,000 clones, just under 75% seen once. What was sequenced was uncultured baseline CD8+ T cells from peripheral blood mononuclear cells (PBMCs). Receptors originate from a male donor with HIV.

This chain links TRBV5-6 with TRBJ2-5, with 11 bases fitting TRBD1. From germline, CDR1 is SGHDT and CDR2 YYEEEE. The trim removed 2 bases at V and 1 base at J, leaving 1 base unmatched. The CDR3 contains 15 residues. Here the CDR3 reads CASSLGTGGQETQYF. The DNA of the CDR3 is TGTGCCAGCAGCTTAGGGACAGGGGGCCAAGAGACCCAGTACTTC.

V usage is TRBV6-6 and J usage is TRBJ1-2, with D tentatively TRBD1 (5 bases). The ends were cut back, 4 bases at V and 2 bases at J, with 17 bases in the middle. The CDR3 spans 16 residues. CDR1 and CDR2 from the germline V gene are MNHNY and SVGAGI (reference sequence). The CDR3 region is CASSSRPPGQNYGYTF. CDR3 DNA: TGTGCCAGCAGTTCACGCCCTCCGGGGCAAAACTATGGCTACACCTTC.

This clone was counted once. The V and J genes are TRBV2 and TRBJ1-4; 7 bases line up with TRBD1. The CDR3 covers 15 residues. The V gene's germline CDR1 is SNHLY and CDR2 FYNNEI. V was pared by 5 bases and J by 5 bases, with 8 bases of the junction left unmatched. CDR3 protein: CASSLTGSGNEKLFF. CDR3 nucleotides: TGTGCCAGCAGTCTGACAGGGTCCGGGAATGAAAAACTGTTTTTT. The whole variable domain, filled in from reference TRBV2 and TRBJ1-4, reads EPEVTQTPSHQVTQMGQEVILRCVPISNHLYFYWYRQILGQKVEFLVSFYNNEISEKSEIFDDQFSVERPDGSNFTLKIRSTKLEDSAMYFCASSLTGSGNEKLFFGSGTQLSVL.

This chain joins TRBV7-9 and TRBJ2-5; no definite D call. CDR3 size: 13 residues. Germline CDR1 is SEHNR and CDR2 is FQNEAQ (reference sequence). Trimming left V 3 bases short and J 4 bases short, with 9 bases between. As DNA, the CDR3 is TGTGCCAGCAGCTTCCTCCATGCAGAGACCCAGTACTTC. Translated, it gives CASSFLHAETQYF.

The J gene is TRBJ2-7, the V gene TRBV5-1; a possible D gene is TRBD2 (7 bases). The CDR3 is 15 residues long. V lost 2 bases to trimming and J lost 4 bases, with 16 bases between them. Germline V gene data show CDR1 as SGHRS and CDR2 as YFSETQ. DNA of the CDR3: TGCGCCAGCAGCTTAGGGAGGGGGATGCAATACGAGCAGTACTTC. It yields the protein CASSLGRGMQYEQYF. Using reference TRBV5-1 and TRBJ2-7 for the parts outside the CDR3, the full variable domain is KAGVTQTPRYLIKTRGQQVTLSCSPISGHRSVSWYQQTPGQGLQFLFEYFSETQRNKGNFPGRFSGRQFSNSRSEMNVSTLELGDSALYLCASSLGRGMQYEQYFGPGTRLTVT.

This chain uses TRBV5-1 with TRBJ2-4; 7 bases are shared with TRBD2. The CDR3 extends over 15 amino acids. The germline V gene encodes CDR1 SGHRS and CDR2 YFSETQ. V was clipped by 0 bases and J by 7 bases; unmatched bases: 7. The CDR3 spells CASSLAPGRENIQYF. CDR3 sequence (DNA): TGCGCCAGCAGCTTGGCCCCAGGGAGGGAGAACATTCAGTACTTC.

This clone was recorded a few times. The rearrangement links TRBV9 to TRBJ1-3; D call uncertain. From germline, CDR1 is SGDLS and CDR2 YYNGEE. The CDR3 consists of 14 residues. Trimming shortened V by 2 bases and J by 8 bases, and 14 bases separated the two germline ends. CDR3 DNA sequence: TGTGCCAGCAGCGTGCAGGCTCTTGGGGACACCATATATTTT. Encoded protein: CASSVQALGDTIYF.

This chain connects TRBV2 to TRBJ2-7; D not resolved. V was clipped by 3 bases and J by 3 bases, with 12 bases between them. The CDR3 runs to 14 residues. CDR1 SNHLY and CDR2 FYNNEI come from the germline V gene. The CDR3 DNA follows: TGTGCCAGCAGTGATCCGGGTTCTGACTACGAGCAGTACTTC. Amino acids: CASSDPGSDYEQYF.

This clone was seen once. V and J are TRBV27 and TRBJ1-4; 7 bases agree with TRBD1. Germline V lookup: CDR1 MNHEY, CDR2 SMNVEV (reference sequence). CDR3 length equals 17 residues. Losses at the gene ends were 0 bases for V and 5 bases for J; bases not matched to a gene: 9. CDR3 in DNA: TGTGCCAGCAGTTTATCTTCCTCGGGACAGAGAAATGAAAAACTGTTTTTT. Its translation is CASSLSSSGQRNEKLFF.

This sequence joins TRBV7-6 and TRBJ2-7; D unresolved. Per the germline V gene, CDR1 is SGHVS and CDR2 is FNYEAQ. The CDR3 loop spans 12 amino acids. V lost 2 bases and J 3 bases, leaving 5 bases between the germline ends. The CDR3 loop is CASSLMDYEQYF. CDR3 nucleotide sequence: TGTGCCAGCAGCTTAATGGACTACGAGCAGTACTTC.

V usage is TRBV19 and J usage is TRBJ2-7, with TRBD1 as a possible D gene (6 bases). CDR1 and CDR2 (germline): LNHDA, SQIVND (reference sequence). The length of the CDR3 is 16 residues. Trimming stripped 4 bases from V and 1 base from J, with 17 bases between. The CDR3 is CASSNPGQSLSYEQYF. CDR3 nucleotides: TGTGCCAGTAGTAACCCAGGACAGTCCTTATCCTACGAGCAGTACTTC.

The genes are TRBV27 and TRBJ1-5; 10 bases line up with TRBD1. The CDR3 has 16 residues. Germline V lookup: CDR1 MNHEY, CDR2 SMNVEV (reference sequence). Trimming took 5 bases from V and 0 from J; bases not matched to a gene: 4. The CDR3 region has the DNA TGTGCCAGCAGTCCGGGACAGGGGTATAGCAATCAGCCCCAGCATTTT. Translated: CASSPGQGYSNQPQHF.

The rearrangement joins TRBV4-2 to TRBJ1-1, with TRBD1 as a possible D gene (5 bases). Germline CDR1 reads LGHNA; CDR2 reads YNFKEQ. CDR3 length: 16 residues. Trimming stripped 5 bases from V and 0 bases from J, with 16 bases between. CDR3 DNA sequence: TGTGCCAGCAGCTCCTTCTCCGGGACGGTGAACACTGAAGCTTTCTTT. Amino acid sequence: CASSSFSGTVNTEAFF.

The genes are TRBV7-7 and TRBJ2-5; D is possibly TRBD2 (5 bases). The V end was cut by 3 bases, the J end by 3 bases, with 8 bases between. The germline CDR1 and CDR2 sequences are SSHAT and FNYEAQ (reference sequence). The CDR3 contains 13 residues. CDR3 bases: TGTGCCAGCAGCTTCGGACTGAAAGAGACCCAGTACTTC. Translated, it gives CASSFGLKETQYF.

This clone was detected a few times. The chain recombines TRBV19 with TRBJ2-1; weak D call: TRBD2 (6 bases). V lost 5 bases to trimming and J lost 4 bases, with 12 bases between them. The CDR3 is 14 residues long. Per germline, CDR1 LNHDA and CDR2 SQIVND (reference sequence). CDR3 DNA sequence: TGTGCCAGTAGTTCTCACGGGACTTACAATGAGCAGTTCTTC. Its protein product is CASSSHGTYNEQFF.

This clone came up a few times. V is TRBV5-1 and J is TRBJ2-5; TRBD2 aligns across 13 bases. CDR1 is SGHRS and CDR2 is YFSETQ in the germline V gene. V was clipped by 4 bases and J by 4 bases; unmatched bases: 7. This CDR3 comprises 16 residues. DNA for the CDR3: TGCGCCAGCAGCACCGGACTAGCGGGAGTGGGAGAGACCCAGTACTTC. This gives the protein CASSTGLAGVGETQYF.

This sequence joins TRBV7-9 and TRBJ2-1; D could derive from TRBD1 or TRBD2 (5 bases each). Germline V gives CDR1 SEHNR, CDR2 FQNEAQ (reference sequence). V lost 5 bases and J 5 bases, leaving 16 bases between the germline ends. The CDR3 runs 15 residues. CDR3 coding DNA: TGTGCCAGCAGCCCATGGGGGACGCACAACAATGAGCAGTTCTTC. Protein product: CASSPWGTHNNEQFF.

The chain is built from TRBV7-2 and TRBJ2-7; the D gene is possibly TRBD1 (6 bases). Trimming removed 4 bases at V and 0 bases at J, with 10 bases between. The germline CDR1 and CDR2 sequences are SGHTA and FQGNSA. This CDR3 has 14 residues. The CDR3 nucleotides are TGTGCCAGCAGCTCGGACAGAAGCTCCTACGAGCAGTACTTC. Encoded protein: CASSSDRSSYEQYF.

The table lists this clone with a count of one. The genes are TRBV27 and TRBJ2-3, with 7 positions matching TRBD1. Trimming cost V 3 bases and J 2 bases; bases outside gene matches: 5. Germline lookup yields CDR1 MNHEY and CDR2 SMNVEV (reference sequence). This CDR3 has 15 residues. In DNA, the CDR3 is TGTGCCAGCAGTTTGCAGACAGGGCCCACAGATACGCAGTATTTT. This sequence encodes CASSLQTGPTDTQYF.

In this sample, this clone turned up a few times. The chain combines TRBV6-6 with TRBJ1-2; 9 nucleotides line up with TRBD1. The CDR3 sequence is 14 residues long. The germline V gene has CDR1 MNHNY and CDR2 SVGAGI (reference sequence). Losses at the gene ends were 4 bases for V and 0 bases for J; bases not matched to a gene: 0. The CDR3 coding sequence is TGTGCCAGCAGTTGGGACAGGGCTAACTATGGCTACACCTTC. It translates to CASSWDRANYGYTF.

This clone was counted many times. The CDR3 sequence: CASSLVLGSYNEQFF. The CDR3 bases are TGTGCCAGCAGCTTAGTCCTAGGCTCCTACAATGAGCAGTTCTTC. The J gene is TRBJ2-1, the V gene TRBV7-2, with D unresolved. In germline, CDR1 is SGHTA, CDR2 FQGNSA. The CDR3 is 15 amino acids. Trimming removed 1 base at V and 0 bases at J, with 7 bases between. Supplemented by reference TRBV7-2 and TRBJ2-1, the full variable domain reads GAGVSQSPSNKVTEKGKDVELRCDPISGHTALYWYRQSLGQGLEFLIYFQGNSAPDKSGLPSDRFSAERTGGSVSTLTIQRTQQEDSAVYLCASSLVLGSYNEQFFGPGTRLTVL.

This clone was counted many times. V and J are TRBV5-6 and TRBJ1-2; TRBD1 is a possible D gene (6 bases). Trimming left V 4 bases short and J 6 bases short, with 10 bases between. The CDR3 consists of 12 residues. Germline lookup yields CDR1 SGHDT and CDR2 YYEEEE. The CDR3 spells CASSQGKNGYTF. As DNA, the CDR3 is TGTGCCAGCAGCCAGGGGAAGAATGGCTACACCTTC.

The chain links TRBV10-2 to TRBJ1-1; 10 bases are shared with TRBD1. The CDR3 spans 15 residues. The V and J ends lost 4 bases and 8 bases, in that order; junction bases with no gene match: 10. The germline CDR1 and CDR2 sequences are WSHSY and SAAADI. In DNA form, the CDR3 reads TGCGCCAGCAGTGGGAAGACAGGGGGCCCCCTAGAAGCTTTCTTT. This codes for CASSGKTGGPLEAFF.